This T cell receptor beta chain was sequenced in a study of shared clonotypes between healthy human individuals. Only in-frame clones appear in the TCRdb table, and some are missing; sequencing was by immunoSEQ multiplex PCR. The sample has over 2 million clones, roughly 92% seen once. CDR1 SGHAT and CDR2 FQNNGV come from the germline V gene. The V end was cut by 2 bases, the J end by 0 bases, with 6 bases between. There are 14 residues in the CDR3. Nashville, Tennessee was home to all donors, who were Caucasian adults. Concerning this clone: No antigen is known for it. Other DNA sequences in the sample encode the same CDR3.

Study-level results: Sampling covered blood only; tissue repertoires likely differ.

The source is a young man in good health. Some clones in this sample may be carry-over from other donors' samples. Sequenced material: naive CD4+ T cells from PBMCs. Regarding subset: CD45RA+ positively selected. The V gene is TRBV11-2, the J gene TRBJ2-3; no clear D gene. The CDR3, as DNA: TGTGCCAGCAGCTTATCCCGGAGCACAGATACGCAGTATTTT. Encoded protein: CASSLSRSTDTQYF.